This T cell receptor beta chain was identified during a study of cytomegalovirus exposure and HLA in healthy donors. Regarding the study as a whole: Sequencing likely generated an artifact that appeared as a cluster of highly shared sequence variants. TCR beta V- and J-gene trimming was later associated with a missense DCLRE1C variant.

Concerning this clone: The antigen remains undetermined.

The CDR3 spans 15 residues. Looked up from germline, CDR1 is SNHLY and CDR2 is FYNNEI. V gave up 6 bases and J gave up 8 bases, with 19 bases separating them. The primer mix had 60 Vbeta and 13 Jbeta primers. Generated by immunoSEQ multiplex PCR, the TCRdb table keeps only in-frame clones and is missing some. The data show some 150,000 clones, with around four fifths seen just once and 2% to 2.5% held by the top ten. V gene TRBV2 combines with J gene TRBJ1-4, with TRBD1 as a possible D gene (6 bases). Sequencing input: PBMCs. This clonotype was obtained from a boy aged 2 to 9 in good health and CMV-seronegative. The CDR3 here is CASSPIRGAEEKLFF. For the CDR3, the DNA is TGTGCCAGCAGCCCGATCCGGGGGGCAGAGGAAAAACTGTTTTTT.